This T cell receptor (beta chain) is drawn from a study of regulatory T cells in long-lasting Graves disease. According to the study, TCR beta libraries were built with iRepertoire HTBI primers and CDR3-region Arm-PCR. One entry per CDR3 protein results from TCRdb running MiXCR on the multiplex PCR reads. The data hold about 340,000 distinct CDR3 sequences, with around a fifth observed a single time. Time point here: persistent/refractory GD, antithyroid drugs over 5 years with positive TRAb. With RNA extracted from PBMCs as input, the TCR library was made. This CDR3 is 16 amino acids long. Germline CDR1 and CDR2: MNHEY and SMNVEV (reference sequence). V lost 5 bases and J 3 bases, leaving 17 bases between the germline ends.

Sequencing was performed on peripheral blood mononuclear cells (PBMCs), taken when the disease was refractory, from a patient treated with antithyroid drugs. The chain recombines TRBV27 with TRBJ1-5; D might be TRBD1 (6 bases). The sequence derives from a female donor with Graves disease. CDR3 sequence (DNA): TGTGCCAGCAGTCCGAGACACAGGGCAATCAATCAGCCCCAGCATTTT. It codes for CASSPRHRAINQPQHF.